This T cell receptor beta chain emerged from a study of identifying expanded T cells in peripheral blood. Per germline, CDR1 DFQATT and CDR2 SNEGSKA (reference sequence). This CDR3 has 11 amino acids. Collection occurred without any documented infections or immune events in donors. Clones were read by immunoSEQ multiplex PCR, and TCRdb kept only the in-frame ones, dropping some. Of about 82,000 clones listed, about 90% are singletons. The chain combines TRBV20-1 with TRBJ2-1; 7 nucleotides align to TRBD2. The specimen was blood. The sequence came from a person aged 18 to 75 in good health. CDR3 in DNA: TGCGCCAGGGCGGGGGTAGATGAGCAGTTCTTC. Its protein is CARAGVDEQFF.